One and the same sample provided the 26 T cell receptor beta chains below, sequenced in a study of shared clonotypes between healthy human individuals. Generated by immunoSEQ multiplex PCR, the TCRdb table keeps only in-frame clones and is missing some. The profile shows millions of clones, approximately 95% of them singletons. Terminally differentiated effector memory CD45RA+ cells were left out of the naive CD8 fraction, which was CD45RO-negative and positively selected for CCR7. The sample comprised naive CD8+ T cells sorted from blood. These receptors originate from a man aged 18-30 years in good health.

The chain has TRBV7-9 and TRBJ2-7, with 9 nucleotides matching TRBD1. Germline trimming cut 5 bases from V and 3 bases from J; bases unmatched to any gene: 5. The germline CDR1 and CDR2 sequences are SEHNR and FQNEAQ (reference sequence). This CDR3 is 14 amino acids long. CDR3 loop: CASSEYRGHYEQYF. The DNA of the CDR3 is TGTGCCAGCAGCGAGTACAGGGGGCACTACGAGCAGTACTTC.

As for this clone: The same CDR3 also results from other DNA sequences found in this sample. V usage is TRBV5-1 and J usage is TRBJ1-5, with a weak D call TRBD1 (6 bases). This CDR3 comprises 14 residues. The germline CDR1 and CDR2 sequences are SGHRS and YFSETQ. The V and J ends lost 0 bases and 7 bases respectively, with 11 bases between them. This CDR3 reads CASSLEGGIQPQHF. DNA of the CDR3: TGCGCCAGCAGCTTGGAGGGGGGGATACAGCCCCAGCATTTT.

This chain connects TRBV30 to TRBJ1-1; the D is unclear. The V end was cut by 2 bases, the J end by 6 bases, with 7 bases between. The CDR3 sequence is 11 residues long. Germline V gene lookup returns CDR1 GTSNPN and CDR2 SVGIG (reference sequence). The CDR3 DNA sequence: TGTGCCTGGAGTTTGGATCCTGAAGCTTTCTTT. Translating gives CAWSLDPEAFF.

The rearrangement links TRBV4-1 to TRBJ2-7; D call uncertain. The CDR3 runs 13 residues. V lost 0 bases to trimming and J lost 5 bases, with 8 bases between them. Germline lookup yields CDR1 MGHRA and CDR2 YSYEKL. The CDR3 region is CASSQDSDDEQYF. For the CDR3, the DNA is TGCGCCAGCAGCCAAGACTCAGACGACGAGCAGTACTTC.

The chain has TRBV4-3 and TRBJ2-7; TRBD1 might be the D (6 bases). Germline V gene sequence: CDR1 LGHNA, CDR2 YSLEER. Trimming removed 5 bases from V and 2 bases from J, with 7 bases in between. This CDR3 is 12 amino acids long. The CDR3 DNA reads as TGCGCCAGCAGCGACAGGCCCTACGAGCAGTACTTC. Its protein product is CASSDRPYEQYF.

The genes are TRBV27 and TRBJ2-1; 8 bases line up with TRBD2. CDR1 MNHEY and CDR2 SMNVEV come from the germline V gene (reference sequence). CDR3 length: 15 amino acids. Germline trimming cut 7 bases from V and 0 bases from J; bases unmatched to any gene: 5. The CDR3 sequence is CASTPGGYSYNEQFF. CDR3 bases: TGTGCCAGCACTCCGGGGGGGTACTCCTACAATGAGCAGTTCTTC.

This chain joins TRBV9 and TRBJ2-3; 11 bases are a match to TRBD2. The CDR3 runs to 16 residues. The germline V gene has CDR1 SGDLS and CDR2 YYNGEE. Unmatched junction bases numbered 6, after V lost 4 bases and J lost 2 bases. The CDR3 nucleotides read TGTGCCAGCAGCATTGTAGCGGGGGGGGCCACAGATACGCAGTATTTT. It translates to CASSIVAGGATDTQYF.

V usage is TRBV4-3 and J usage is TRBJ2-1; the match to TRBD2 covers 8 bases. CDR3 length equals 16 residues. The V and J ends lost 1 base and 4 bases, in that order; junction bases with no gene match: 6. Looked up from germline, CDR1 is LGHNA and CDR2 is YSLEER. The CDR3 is CASSQASGSWYNEQFF. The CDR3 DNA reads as TGCGCCAGCAGCCAAGCGAGCGGGAGCTGGTACAATGAGCAGTTCTTC.

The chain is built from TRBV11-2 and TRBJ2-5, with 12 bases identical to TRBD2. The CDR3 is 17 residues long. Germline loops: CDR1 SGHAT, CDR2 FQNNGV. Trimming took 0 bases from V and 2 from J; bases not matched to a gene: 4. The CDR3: CASSLDGLAGGQETQYF. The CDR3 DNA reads TGTGCCAGCAGCTTAGATGGGCTAGCGGGGGGGCAAGAGACCCAGTACTTC.

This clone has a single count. CDR3 region: CSVYGLAGGYEQYF. The CDR3 nucleotides are TGCAGCGTTTATGGACTAGCGGGAGGCTACGAGCAGTACTTC. This sequence joins TRBV29-1 and TRBJ2-7; 14 nucleotides match TRBD2. J was trimmed by 3 bases and V by 5 bases; bases with no gene match: 3. The CDR3 runs to 14 residues. Germline V gene sequence: CDR1 SQVTM, CDR2 ANQGSEA.

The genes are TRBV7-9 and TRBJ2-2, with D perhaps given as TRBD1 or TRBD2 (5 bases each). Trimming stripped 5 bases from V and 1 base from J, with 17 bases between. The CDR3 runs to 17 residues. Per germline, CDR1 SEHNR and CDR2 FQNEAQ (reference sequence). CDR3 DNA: TGTGCCAGCAGCACATCGGAAGGGACGGAGAACACCGGGGAGCTGTTTTTT. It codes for CASSTSEGTENTGELFF.

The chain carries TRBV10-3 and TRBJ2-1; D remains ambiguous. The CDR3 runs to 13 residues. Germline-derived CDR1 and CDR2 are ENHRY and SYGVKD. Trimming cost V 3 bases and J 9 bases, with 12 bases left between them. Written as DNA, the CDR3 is TGTGCCATCAGTGATGCCCTAGTACGTGAGCAGTTCTTC. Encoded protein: CAISDALVREQFF.

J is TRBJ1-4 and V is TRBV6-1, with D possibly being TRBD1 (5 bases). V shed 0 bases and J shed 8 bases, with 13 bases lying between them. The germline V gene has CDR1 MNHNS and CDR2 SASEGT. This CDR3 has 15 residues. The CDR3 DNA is TGTGCCAGCAGTGAAGCGTCGGGGGGTGTCGAAAAACTGTTTTTT. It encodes CASSEASGGVEKLFF.

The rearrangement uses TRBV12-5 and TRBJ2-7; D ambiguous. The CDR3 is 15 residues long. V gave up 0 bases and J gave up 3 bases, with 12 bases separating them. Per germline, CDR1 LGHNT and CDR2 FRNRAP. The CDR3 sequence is CASGLVLADNYEQYF. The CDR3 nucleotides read TGTGCTAGTGGTTTGGTTCTTGCGGATAACTACGAGCAGTACTTC.

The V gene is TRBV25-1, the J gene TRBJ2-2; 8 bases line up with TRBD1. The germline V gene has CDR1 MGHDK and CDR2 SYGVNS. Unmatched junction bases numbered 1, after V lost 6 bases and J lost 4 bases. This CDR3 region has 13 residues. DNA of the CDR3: TGTGCCAGCAGGGACAGGGTCACCGGGGAGCTGTTTTTT. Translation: CASRDRVTGELFF. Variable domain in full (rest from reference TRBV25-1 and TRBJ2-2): EADIYQTPRYLVIGTGKKITLECSQTMGHDKMYWYQQDPGMELHLIHYSYGVNSTEKGDLSSESTVSRIRTEHFPLTLESARPSHTSQYLCASRDRVTGELFFGEGSRLTVL.

The CDR3 sequence is CASSLISGGTTDTQYF. Written as DNA, the CDR3 is TGTGCCAGCAGCTTAATTAGCGGGGGGACCACAGATACGCAGTATTTT. The chain combines TRBV7-3 with TRBJ2-3; 10 positions match TRBD2. The ends lost 1 base at V and 2 bases at J; junction bases unmatched: 3. CDR1 SGHTA and CDR2 FQGTGA come from the germline V gene. There are 16 residues in the CDR3.

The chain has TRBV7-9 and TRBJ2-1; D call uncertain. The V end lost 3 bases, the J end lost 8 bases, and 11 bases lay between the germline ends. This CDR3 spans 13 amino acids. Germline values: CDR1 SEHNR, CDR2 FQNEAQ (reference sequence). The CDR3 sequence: CASSLAVPHEQFF. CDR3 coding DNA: TGTGCCAGCAGCTTGGCCGTCCCCCATGAGCAGTTCTTC.

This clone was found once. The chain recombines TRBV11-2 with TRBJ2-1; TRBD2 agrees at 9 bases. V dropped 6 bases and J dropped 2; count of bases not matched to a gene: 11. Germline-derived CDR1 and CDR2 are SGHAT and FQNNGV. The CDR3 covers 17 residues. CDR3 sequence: CASSIDRAGGPYNEQFF. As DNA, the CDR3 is TGTGCCAGCAGTATAGATCGGGCGGGGGGGCCCTACAATGAGCAGTTCTTC.

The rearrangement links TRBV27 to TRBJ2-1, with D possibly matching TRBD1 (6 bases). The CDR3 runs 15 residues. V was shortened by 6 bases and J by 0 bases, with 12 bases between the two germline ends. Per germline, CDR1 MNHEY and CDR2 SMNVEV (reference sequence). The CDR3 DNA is TGTGCCAGCAGGGCGACAGGAGTCTCCTACAATGAGCAGTTCTTC. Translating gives CASRATGVSYNEQFF.

As DNA, the CDR3 is TGTGCCAGCAGCACCGGGACCAAGTCCTACGAGCAGTACTTC. Amino acids: CASSTGTKSYEQYF. V and J are TRBV27 and TRBJ2-7, with D possibly called TRBD1 or TRBD2 (5 bases each). Germline-derived CDR1 and CDR2 are MNHEY and SMNVEV (reference sequence). The CDR3 loop spans 14 amino acids. V was pared by 6 bases and J by 1 base, with 13 bases between.

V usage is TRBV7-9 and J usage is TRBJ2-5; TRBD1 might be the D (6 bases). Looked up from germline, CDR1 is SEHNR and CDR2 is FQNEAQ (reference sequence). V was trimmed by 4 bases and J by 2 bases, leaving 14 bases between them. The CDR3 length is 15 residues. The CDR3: CASSSRQANQETQYF. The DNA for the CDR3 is TGTGCCAGCAGCTCACGACAGGCTAATCAAGAGACCCAGTACTTC.

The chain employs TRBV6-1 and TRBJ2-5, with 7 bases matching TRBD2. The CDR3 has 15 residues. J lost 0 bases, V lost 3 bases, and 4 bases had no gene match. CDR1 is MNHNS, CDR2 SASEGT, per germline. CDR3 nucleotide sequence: TGTGCCAGCAGTGAGTCGCTAGCGGACCAAGAGACCCAGTACTTC. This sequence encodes CASSESLADQETQYF.

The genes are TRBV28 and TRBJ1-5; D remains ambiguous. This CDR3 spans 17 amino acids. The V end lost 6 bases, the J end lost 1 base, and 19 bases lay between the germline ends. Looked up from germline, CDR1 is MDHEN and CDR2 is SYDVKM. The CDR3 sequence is CASSTVGGRGSNQPQHF. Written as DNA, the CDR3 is TGTGCCAGCAGCACAGTCGGAGGTCGGGGAAGCAATCAGCCCCAGCATTTT.

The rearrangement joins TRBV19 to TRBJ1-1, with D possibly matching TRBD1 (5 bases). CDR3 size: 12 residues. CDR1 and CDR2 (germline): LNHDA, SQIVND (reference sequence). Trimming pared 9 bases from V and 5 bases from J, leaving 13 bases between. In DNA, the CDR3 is TGTGCCAGCCGTCTGGGGGTAACTGAAGCTTTCTTT. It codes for CASRLGVTEAFF. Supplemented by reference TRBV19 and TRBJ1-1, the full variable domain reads DGGITQSPKYLFRKEGQNVTLSCEQNLNHDAMYWYRQDPGQGLRLIYYSQIVNDFQKGDIAEGYSVSREKKESFPLTVTSAQKNPTAFYLCASRLGVTEAFFGQGTRLTVV.

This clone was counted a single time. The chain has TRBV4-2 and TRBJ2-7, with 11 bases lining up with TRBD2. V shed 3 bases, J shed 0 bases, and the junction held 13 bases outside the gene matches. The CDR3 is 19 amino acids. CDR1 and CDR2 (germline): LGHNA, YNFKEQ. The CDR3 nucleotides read TGTGCCAGCAGCCATTTGATTAGCGGGGGGGCCGATCTCTCCTACGAGCAGTACTTC. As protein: CASSHLISGGADLSYEQYF.

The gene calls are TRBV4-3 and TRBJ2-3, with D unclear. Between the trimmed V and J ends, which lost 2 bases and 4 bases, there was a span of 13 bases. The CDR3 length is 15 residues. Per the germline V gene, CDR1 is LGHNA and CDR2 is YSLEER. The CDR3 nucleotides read TGCGCCAGCAGCCAACATCGGAGCTCCTCAGATACGCAGTATTTT. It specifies CASSQHRSSSDTQYF.